This T cell receptor (beta chain) was recovered during a study of CD8+CD57+ T cells in acquired aplastic anemia. Background on the study: Mean yield of DNA from sorted CD4+ and CD8+ cells was about 3.2 ug.

Whoever was chosen for sequencing had shown CD8+CD57+ cell expansion by flow cytometry. Severe acquired aplastic anemia was present in every patient. Details on this clonotype: The junction does not match germline at one end; this may be a read error.

It was genomic DNA that served as the template for profiling TCR beta VDJ and CDR3. Using its own MiXCR run on the reads, TCRdb lists one record per CDR3 protein. The table shows 200,000 to 300,000 distinct CDR3 sequences, with about 80% occurring only once. The germline V gene has CDR1 SGHVS and CDR2 FQNEAQ. The CDR3 has 13 amino acids. V and J are TRBV7-8 and TRBJ1-6, with unresolved D. This receptor was taken from a human donor with aplastic anemia. The sequenced sample consisted of sorted CD4+, CD8+, or CD8+CD57+ T cells (not recorded which) from PBMCs. Here the CDR3 DNA reads TGTGCCAGCAGCTTAGCCGCCGAGTCACATACGCAGTTT. Amino acid sequence: CASSLAAESHTQF.